This T cell receptor beta chain was sequenced for a study of CD8 T cells in cerebrospinal fluid in Alzheimer's disease. Germline-derived CDR1 and CDR2 are DFQATT and SNEGSKA (reference sequence). The CDR3 loop spans 12 amino acids. TCRdb re-called the 10x single-cell sequencing reads; every CDR3 protein appears as one record, without DNA. This table holds approximately 1,200 distinct CDR3 sequences. What was sequenced was cerebrospinal fluid. This chain connects TRBV20-1 to TRBJ2-3. The TCR was taken from a human donor with Parkinson's disease. The CDR3 reads CSARMYTDTQYF.